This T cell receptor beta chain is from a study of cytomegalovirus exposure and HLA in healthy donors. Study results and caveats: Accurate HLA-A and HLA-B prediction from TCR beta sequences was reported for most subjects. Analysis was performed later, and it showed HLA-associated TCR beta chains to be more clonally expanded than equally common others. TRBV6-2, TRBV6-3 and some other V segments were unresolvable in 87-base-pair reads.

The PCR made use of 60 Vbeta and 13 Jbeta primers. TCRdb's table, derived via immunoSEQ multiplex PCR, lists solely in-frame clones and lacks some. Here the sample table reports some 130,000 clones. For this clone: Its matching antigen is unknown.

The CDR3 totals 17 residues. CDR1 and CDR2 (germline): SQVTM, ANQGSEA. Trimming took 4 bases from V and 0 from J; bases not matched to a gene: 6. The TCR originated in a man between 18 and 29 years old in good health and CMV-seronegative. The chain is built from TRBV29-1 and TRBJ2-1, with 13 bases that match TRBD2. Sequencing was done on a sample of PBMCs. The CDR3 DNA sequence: TGCAGCGTTGTAGGACTAGCGGGGGATAGCTCCTACAATGAGCAGTTCTTC. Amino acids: CSVVGLAGDSSYNEQFF.